This TCR beta chain was sequenced in a study of liver allograft versus peripheral blood T cells. Across the study: Comparative analysis was performed on T cell receptor repertoires from transplanted livers and from recipients' peripheral blood. Study observations and caveats: Inside liver allografts, T cell receptor repertoires reportedly diverged from the repertoires found in peripheral blood.

TCRdb independently ran MiXCR on the reads; one entry per CDR3 protein. The sample has about 10,000 distinct CDR3 sequences; about a fifth are singletons. With regard to this clonotype: What it binds is not known.

The CDR3 is made up of 14 amino acids. V was pared by 4 bases and J by 9 bases, with 13 bases between. Per the germline V gene, CDR1 is SGHDN and CDR2 is FVKESK. V usage is TRBV14 and J usage is TRBJ1-6, with D tentatively TRBD1 (5 bases). This TCR came from a human patient who had a liver transplant. The graft donor may account for some of the T cells. CDR3 nucleotide sequence: TGTGCCAGCAGCCCAACAGGAGTAGGTTCACCCCTCCACTTT. The encoded protein is CASSPTGVGSPLHF.